This T cell receptor beta chain was recorded in a study of T-cell memory formation after mild COVID-19. Overall study: Clustering of TCRs was largely donor specific.

TCRdb independently ran MiXCR on the 5' RACE reads; one entry per CDR3 protein. The sample has 150,000 to 200,000 distinct CDR3 sequences, approximately 13% seen once. This clonotype has only a few counts. Its matching antigen is unknown. Per germline, CDR1 SNHLY and CDR2 FYNNEI. The CDR3 sequence is 15 residues long. V shed 4 bases and J shed 6 bases, with 13 bases lying between them. Study-level findings and limits: Contracting CD4+ clones were located mainly in CM and EM, and CD8+ clones in EMRA. Cross-reactive memory appears to have joined, as suggested by some responding clones showing up in pre-infection memory. A second wave of clones peaked on day 37, and their SARS-CoV-2 specificity went unconfirmed.

Input material: PBMCs or a T cell subset sorted from them (not recorded which). The clonotype comes from a man younger than 30 who had mild COVID-19 (a few samples of this study predate the infection). Cell type and time point are not known. V and J are TRBV2 and TRBJ1-6; D is perhaps TRBD1 (5 bases). DNA of the CDR3: TGTGCCAGCAGTGGGGCAGGGTTGAGTAATTCACCCCTCCACTTT. Translation: CASSGAGLSNSPLHF.